This T cell receptor beta chain originates from a study of cytomegalovirus exposure and HLA in healthy donors. About the research overall: The 95 million to 120 million unique TCR beta sequences, from around 200 million T cells, were found by an earlier analysis. Around 80 million unique TCRs from HLA-typed donors were held in an early data release.

As regards this clone: Its antigen is unidentified.

Findings and caveats of the study: An assumption of roughly uniform sequencing depth across donors underlay the presence/absence analyses. For most TCR beta V segments, an earlier analysis put the productive rate at about 87% or about 30% of the time.

The PCR ran on 60 Vbeta and 13 Jbeta primers. Profiled with immunoSEQ multiplex PCR; TCRdb holds only in-frame clones, not every one. The table has around 110,000 clones, approximately 80% seen once. Germline assignment: CDR1 MDHEN and CDR2 SYDVKM. This CDR3 is 14 amino acids long. V lost 4 bases, J lost 3 bases, and 2 bases stayed unmatched. The TCR comes from a woman in her twenties or thirties in good health and CMV-seronegative. The rearrangement joins TRBV28 to TRBJ2-5, with 10 bases matching TRBD2. Sequences were obtained from PBMCs. CDR3 protein: CASSSGLAEETQYF. CDR3 nucleotides: TGTGCCAGCAGTTCCGGACTAGCGGAAGAGACCCAGTACTTC.